Shown below are 2 T cell receptor beta chains from a single sample sequenced in a study of T cells in women clearing cervical HPV infection. TCRdb's table, derived via immunoSEQ multiplex PCR, lists solely in-frame clones and lacks some. The listing contains 25,000 to 35,000 clones. Sequencing was performed on blood buffy coat. The receptors were sampled from a woman between 18 and 70 years old with a cervical HPV16 infection that either progressed to CIN3+ or cleared (not recorded which).

Details on this clone: The sequence runs out 3 residues before the end of the CDR3; the remainder is reconstructed from the germline J gene. This chain uses TRBV7-3 with TRBJ1-1; D unresolved. This CDR3 comprises 13 residues. Germline lookup yields CDR1 SGHTA and CDR2 FQGTGA. V was trimmed by 2 bases and J by 1 base, leaving 5 bases between them. The CDR3 loop reads CASSLEGNTEAFF. The covered CDR3 bases are TGTGCCAGCAGCTTAGAGGGGAACACTGAA.

The CDR3 is CASSARLNYGYTF. The sequenced part of the CDR3 DNA is TGTGCCAGCAGTGCGAGGCTCAACTATGGC. V and J are TRBV2 and TRBJ1-2; unclear D gene. The CDR3 goes on 3 residues after the read ends, and that part is filled in from the germline J gene. The CDR3 is 13 residues long. Germline lookup yields CDR1 SNHLY and CDR2 FYNNEI. The germline V and J ends were trimmed by 4 bases and 2 bases, with 8 bases remaining between them.